Listed below are T cell receptor beta chains from one sample, sequenced in a study of beta chain features in type 1 diabetes. Clones were sequenced by immunoSEQ multiplex PCR, and TCRdb holds only the in-frame ones, with some missing. The top ten hold 0.095% to 0.15% of the sample, which has about 650,000 clones, 12% seen once. The specimen sequenced was naive CD4+ T cells from blood. All receptors come from a man between 25 and 39 years old with type 1 diabetes. CDR3s include the opening cysteine and the closing phenylalanine or tryptophan. The order of the fields is D gene, V gene, J gene, clone size, CDR3 DNA, CDR3 protein. The D gene is left open where the match is weak. Clone size, where shown, is once, few, many, or a class for clones that have expanded.

D: NA
V: TRBV7-9
J: TRBJ2-5
size: few
DNA: TGTGCCAGCAGCTTAACGACTCGCGCTGAGACCCAGTACTTC
CDR3: CASSLTTRAETQYF

D: NA
V: TRBV2
J: TRBJ2-2
size: few
DNA: TGTGCCAGCAGTGTACAGGATGCGAACACCGGGGAGCTGTTTTTT
CDR3: CASSVQDANTGELFF

D: NA
V: TRBV9
J: TRBJ2-3
size: NA
DNA: TGTGCCAGCAGCGTAACCTCAGATACGCAGTATTTT
CDR3: CASSVTSDTQYF

D: TRBD1
V: TRBV2
J: TRBJ1-6
size: NA
DNA: TGTGCCATTCAGGGGGAGGATAATTCACCCCTCCACTTT
CDR3: CAIQGEDNSPLHF

D: NA
V: TRBV5-4
J: TRBJ2-7
size: NA
DNA: TGTGCCAGCAGCTCGAGACAGGGCCCGGGGGCCTACGAGCAGTACTTC
CDR3: CASSSRQGPGAYEQYF

D: NA
V: TRBV19
J: TRBJ2-1
size: few
DNA: TGTGCCAGCCACCGGCCGGGTTTCTACAATGAGCAGTTCTTC
CDR3: CASHRPGFYNEQFF

D: NA
V: TRBV5-1
J: TRBJ1-2
size: few
DNA: TGCGCCAGCAGCGCTAGTGGTCCGGTCCCACTTAACTATGGCTACACCTTC
CDR3: CASSASGPVPLNYGYTF

D: TRBD1
V: TRBV7-9
J: TRBJ2-7
size: NA
DNA: TGTGCCAGCAGCTTATGGGGGACAGGGAAATCCTACGAGCAGTACTTC
CDR3: CASSLWGTGKSYEQYF

D: NA
V: TRBV29-1
J: TRBJ2-7
size: NA
DNA: TGCAGCGTTTATGCAACGAACTCCTACGAGCAGTACTTC
CDR3: CSVYATNSYEQYF

D: NA
V: TRBV12-5
J: TRBJ2-3
size: NA
DNA: TGTGCTAGTGGTTTAGGACAGTTGTACACAGATACGCAGTATTTT
CDR3: CASGLGQLYTDTQYF

D: TRBD1
V: TRBV5-4
J: TRBJ1-1
size: NA
DNA: TGTGCCAGCAGCGACAGGGACTGGATGTACACTGAAGCTTTCTTT
CDR3: CASSDRDWMYTEAFF